Following are 8 T cell receptor beta chains from one sample sequenced in a study of T cells in Graves' hyperthyroidism and ophthalmopathy. The CDR3 regions of TCR beta were amplified from RNA transcripts. First-round RT-PCR targeting the TCR CDR3 was performed with the HTBI primer set. TCRdb used MiXCR to reprocess the multiplex PCR reads, holding one entry per CDR3 protein. The repertoire includes approximately 630,000 distinct CDR3 sequences, around 15% of them detected once, and 3.5% to 4% sits in the top ten. Sequencing was performed on blood. These receptor sequences come from a woman aged 25 to 45 with Graves' hyperthyroidism.

V usage is TRBV11-3 and J usage is TRBJ2-4, with TRBD2 identical over 9 bases. The CDR3 length is 15 residues. Germline CDR1 and CDR2: SGHNT and YENEEA. V lost 5 bases, J lost 6 bases, and 8 bases stayed unmatched. The chain's CDR3 is CASSPLAGWINIQYF. The CDR3, as DNA: TGTGCCAGCAGCCCGCTAGCGGGATGGATAAACATTCAGTACTTC.

The V call is TRBV6-1, the J call TRBJ1-1; 11 bases align to TRBD1. Germline CDR1 MNHNS, CDR2 SASEGT. This CDR3 is 14 amino acids long. J was trimmed by 5 bases and V by 6 bases; bases with no gene match: 5. Here the CDR3 reads CASRDRGRETEAFF. The CDR3 bases are TGTGCCAGCAGGGACAGGGGGCGCGAAACTGAAGCTTTCTTT.

Here the CDR3 reads CSARDPVAQNTGELFF. In nucleotides, the CDR3 is TGCAGTGCTAGAGATCCGGTAGCCCAGAACACCGGGGAGCTGTTTTTT. This chain joins TRBV20-1 and TRBJ2-2; D is unresolved. CDR1 is DFQATT, CDR2 SNEGSKA, per germline (reference sequence). The CDR3 contains 16 residues. Trimming removed 0 bases at V and 1 base at J, with 12 bases between.

This clonotype showed up many times. The chain is built from TRBV27 and TRBJ1-6; D not resolved. With 6 bases removed from V and 7 bases from J, the gap between germline ends came to 13 bases. Germline values: CDR1 MNHEY, CDR2 SMNVEV (reference sequence). There are 14 residues in the CDR3. The CDR3 bases are TGTGCCAGCAGCCCCCCGACCGACAATTCACCCCTCCACTTT. It codes for CASSPPTDNSPLHF.

This clonotype was counted only a few times. V usage is TRBV13 and J usage is TRBJ2-3; a possible D gene is TRBD1 (5 bases). CDR3 length: 15 amino acids. V lost 1 base and J 3 bases, leaving 11 bases between the germline ends. Germline values: CDR1 PRHDT, CDR2 FYEKMQ (reference sequence). The CDR3 DNA sequence: TGTGCCAGCAGCTTAGCTGGGGCGAAGACAGATACGCAGTATTTT. Translated, it gives CASSLAGAKTDTQYF.

This clonotype was recorded at least ten times. This chain uses TRBV6-4 with TRBJ2-5; 10 nucleotides align to TRBD2. This CDR3 contains 14 residues. The trim removed 5 bases at V and 5 bases at J, leaving 5 bases unmatched. Germline CDR1 MRHNA, CDR2 SNTAGT. The CDR3 sequence is CASSPSGSLETQYF. The CDR3 coding sequence is TGTGCCAGCAGTCCTAGCGGGAGTTTGGAGACCCAGTACTTC.

This clonotype was found a few times. This rearrangement joins TRBV7-6 to TRBJ1-3; a possible D gene is TRBD1 (6 bases). The V end was cut by 8 bases, the J end by 0 bases, with 17 bases between. Germline V gene lookup returns CDR1 SGHVS and CDR2 FNYEAQ. This CDR3 is 16 amino acids long. CDR3 sequence: CASQKVGGGSGNTIYF. The CDR3 nucleotides are TGTGCCAGCCAAAAAGTGGGGGGCGGCTCTGGAAACACCATATATTTT.

This clonotype was observed at least ten times. The chain links TRBV11-3 to TRBJ2-1, with D unresolved. The CDR3 is 14 residues long. Trimming stripped 1 base from V and 3 bases from J, with 7 bases between. Looked up from germline, CDR1 is SGHNT and CDR2 is YENEEA. The CDR3, as DNA: TGTGCCAGCAGCTTAGGGCCCGGCTACAATGAGCAGTTCTTC. It yields the protein CASSLGPGYNEQFF.